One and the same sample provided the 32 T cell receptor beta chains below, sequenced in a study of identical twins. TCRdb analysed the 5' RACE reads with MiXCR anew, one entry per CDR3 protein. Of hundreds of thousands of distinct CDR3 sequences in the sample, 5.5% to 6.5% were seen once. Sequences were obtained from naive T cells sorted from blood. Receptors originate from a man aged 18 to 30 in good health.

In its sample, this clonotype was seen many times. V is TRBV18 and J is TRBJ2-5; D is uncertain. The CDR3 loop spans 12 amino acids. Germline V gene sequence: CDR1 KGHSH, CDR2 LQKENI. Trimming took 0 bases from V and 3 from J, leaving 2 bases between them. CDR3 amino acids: CASSPPEETQYF. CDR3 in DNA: TGTGCCAGCTCACCACCGGAAGAGACCCAGTACTTC.

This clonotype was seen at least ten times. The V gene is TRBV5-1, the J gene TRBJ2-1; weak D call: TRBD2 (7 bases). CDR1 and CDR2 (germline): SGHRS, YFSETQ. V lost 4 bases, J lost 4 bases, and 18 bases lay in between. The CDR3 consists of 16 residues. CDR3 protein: CASSPGASGDYNEQFF. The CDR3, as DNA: TGCGCCAGCAGCCCAGGGGCTAGCGGAGATTACAATGAGCAGTTCTTC.

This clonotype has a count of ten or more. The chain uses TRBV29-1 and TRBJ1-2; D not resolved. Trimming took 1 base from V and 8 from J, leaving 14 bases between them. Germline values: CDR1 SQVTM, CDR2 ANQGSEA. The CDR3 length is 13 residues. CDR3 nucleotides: TGCAGCGTTGAAGGCCAGGAAGCGAGCGGCTACACCTTC. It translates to CSVEGQEASGYTF. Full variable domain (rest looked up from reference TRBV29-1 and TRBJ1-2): SAVISQKPSRDICQRGTSLTIQCQVDSQVTMMFWYRQQPGQSLTLIATANQGSEATYESGFVIDKFPISRPNLTFSTLTVSNMSPEDSSIYLCSVEGQEASGYTFGSGTRLTVV.

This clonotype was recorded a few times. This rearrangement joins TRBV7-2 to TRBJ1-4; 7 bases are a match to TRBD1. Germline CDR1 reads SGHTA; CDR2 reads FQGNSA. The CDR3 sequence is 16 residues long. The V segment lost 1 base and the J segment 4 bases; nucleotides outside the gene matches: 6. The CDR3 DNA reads TGTGCCAGCAGCTTAGTGGGAGGGACAGTTAATGAAAAACTGTTTTTT. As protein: CASSLVGGTVNEKLFF. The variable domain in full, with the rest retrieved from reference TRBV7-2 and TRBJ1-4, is GAGVSQSPSNKVTEKGKDVELRCDPISGHTALYWYRQSLGQGLEFLIYFQGNSAPDKSGLPSDRFSAERTGGSVSTLTIQRTQQEDSAVYLCASSLVGGTVNEKLFFGSGTQLSVL.

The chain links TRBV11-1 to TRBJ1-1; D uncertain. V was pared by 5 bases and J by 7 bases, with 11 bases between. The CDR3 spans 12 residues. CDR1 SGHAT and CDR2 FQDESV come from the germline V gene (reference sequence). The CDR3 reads CASSPSEVEAFF. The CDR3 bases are TGTGCCAGCAGCCCCTCAGAGGTTGAAGCTTTCTTT.

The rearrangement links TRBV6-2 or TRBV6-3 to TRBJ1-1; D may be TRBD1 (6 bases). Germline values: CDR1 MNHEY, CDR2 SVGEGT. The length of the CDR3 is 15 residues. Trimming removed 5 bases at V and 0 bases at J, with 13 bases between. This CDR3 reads CASSPARDMNTEAFF. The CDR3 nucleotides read TGTGCCAGCAGTCCAGCCAGGGACATGAACACTGAAGCTTTCTTT.

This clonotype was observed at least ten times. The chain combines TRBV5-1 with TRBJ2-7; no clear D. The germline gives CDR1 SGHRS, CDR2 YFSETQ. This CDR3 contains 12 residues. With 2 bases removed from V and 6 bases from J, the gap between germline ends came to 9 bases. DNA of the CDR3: TGCGCCAGCAGCTTTAGAGCCTCCGAGCAGTACGTC. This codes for CASSFRASEQYV.

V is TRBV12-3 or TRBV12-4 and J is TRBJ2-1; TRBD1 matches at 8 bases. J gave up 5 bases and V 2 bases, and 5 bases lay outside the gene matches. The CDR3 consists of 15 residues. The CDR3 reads CASSLITGGNNEQFF. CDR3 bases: TGTGCCAGCAGTTTAATTACAGGGGGTAACAATGAGCAGTTCTTC.

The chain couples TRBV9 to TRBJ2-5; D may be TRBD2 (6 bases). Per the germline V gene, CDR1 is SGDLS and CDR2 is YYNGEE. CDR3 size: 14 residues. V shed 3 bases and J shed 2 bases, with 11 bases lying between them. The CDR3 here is CASSDPGSQETQYF. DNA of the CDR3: TGTGCCAGCAGCGACCCCGGGAGTCAAGAGACCCAGTACTTC. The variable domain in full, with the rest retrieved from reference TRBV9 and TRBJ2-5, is DSGVTQTPKHLITATGQRVTLRCSPRSGDLSVYWYQQSLDQGLQFLIQYYNGEERAKGNILERFSAQQFPDLHSELNLSSLELGDSALYFCASSDPGSQETQYFGPGTRLLVL.

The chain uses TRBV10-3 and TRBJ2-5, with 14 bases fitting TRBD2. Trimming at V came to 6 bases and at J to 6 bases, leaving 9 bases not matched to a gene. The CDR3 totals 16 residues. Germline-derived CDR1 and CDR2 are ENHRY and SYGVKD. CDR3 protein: CAISAGTSGSSQTQYF. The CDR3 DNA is TGTGCCATCAGCGCCGGGACTAGCGGGAGTTCTCAGACCCAGTACTTC.

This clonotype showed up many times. Written as DNA, the CDR3 is TGTGCCAGCACGTACAGGGTTTCTAACTATGGCTACACCTTC. Translated, it gives CASTYRVSNYGYTF. The rearrangement joins TRBV12-3 or TRBV12-4 to TRBJ1-2; D possibly corresponds to TRBD1 (6 bases). Between the trimmed V and J ends, which lost 7 bases and 0 bases, there was a span of 12 bases. This CDR3 spans 14 amino acids.

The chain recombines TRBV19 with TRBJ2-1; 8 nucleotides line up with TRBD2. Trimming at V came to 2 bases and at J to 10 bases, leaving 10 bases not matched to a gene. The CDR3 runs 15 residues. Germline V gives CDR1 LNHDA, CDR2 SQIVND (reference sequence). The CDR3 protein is CASSISLAGKGEQFF. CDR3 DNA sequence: TGTGCCAGTAGTATATCGCTAGCGGGTAAGGGGGAGCAGTTCTTC.

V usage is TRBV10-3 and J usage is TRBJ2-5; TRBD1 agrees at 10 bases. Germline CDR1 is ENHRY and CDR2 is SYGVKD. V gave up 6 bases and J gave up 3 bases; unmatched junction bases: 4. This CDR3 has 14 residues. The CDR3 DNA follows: TGTGCCATCAGCGGGGACAGGGGAAAAGAGACCCAGTACTTC. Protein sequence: CAISGDRGKETQYF.

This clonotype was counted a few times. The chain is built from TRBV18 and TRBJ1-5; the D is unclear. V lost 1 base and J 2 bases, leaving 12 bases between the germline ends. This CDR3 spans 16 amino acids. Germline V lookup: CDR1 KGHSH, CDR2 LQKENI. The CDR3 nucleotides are TGTGCCAGCTCACCACTTTTTCTTAAGGGCAATCAGCCCCAGCATTTT. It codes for CASSPLFLKGNQPQHF. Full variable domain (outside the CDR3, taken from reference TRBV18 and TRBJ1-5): NAGVMQNPRHLVRRRGQEARLRCSPMKGHSHVYWYRQLPEEGLKFMVYLQKENIIDESGMPKERFSAEFPKEGPSILRIQQVVRGDSAAYFCASSPLFLKGNQPQHFGDGTRLSIL.

As DNA, the CDR3 is TGTGCCAGCGCGTCCCCTGCCGGGAGAACCTACGAGCAGTACTTC. Protein: CASASPAGRTYEQYF. The chain joins TRBV28 to TRBJ2-7, with TRBD2 as a possible D gene (6 bases). Trimming shortened V by 8 bases and J by 2 bases, and 19 bases separated the two germline ends. The germline CDR1 and CDR2 sequences are MDHEN and SYDVKM. This CDR3 has 15 amino acids.

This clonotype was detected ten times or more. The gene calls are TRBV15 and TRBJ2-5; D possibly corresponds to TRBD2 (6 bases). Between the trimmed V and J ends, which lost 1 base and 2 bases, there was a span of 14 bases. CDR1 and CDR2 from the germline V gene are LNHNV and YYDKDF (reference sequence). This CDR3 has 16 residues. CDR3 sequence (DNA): TGTGCCACCAGCAGAGGTAGCGGAGCTACACAAGAGACCCAGTACTTC. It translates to CATSRGSGATQETQYF.

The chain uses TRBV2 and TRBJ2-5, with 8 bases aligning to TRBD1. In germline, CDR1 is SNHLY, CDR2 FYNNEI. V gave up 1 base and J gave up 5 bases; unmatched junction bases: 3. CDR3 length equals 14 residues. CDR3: CASSEGTGLETQYF. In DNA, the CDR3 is TGTGCCAGCAGTGAAGGGACAGGGCTCGAGACCCAGTACTTC.

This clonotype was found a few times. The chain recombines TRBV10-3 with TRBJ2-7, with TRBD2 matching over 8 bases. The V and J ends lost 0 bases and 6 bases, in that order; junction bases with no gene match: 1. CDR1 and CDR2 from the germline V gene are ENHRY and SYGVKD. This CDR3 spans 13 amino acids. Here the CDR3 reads CAISESAGGEQYV. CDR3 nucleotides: TGTGCCATCAGTGAGTCGGCGGGGGGCGAGCAGTACGTC.

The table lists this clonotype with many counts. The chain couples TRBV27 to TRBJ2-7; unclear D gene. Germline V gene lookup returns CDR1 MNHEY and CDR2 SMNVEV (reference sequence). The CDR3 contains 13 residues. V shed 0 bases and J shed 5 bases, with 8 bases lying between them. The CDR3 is CASSLSSSDEQYF. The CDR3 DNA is TGTGCCAGCAGTTTATCGAGCAGCGACGAGCAGTACTTC.

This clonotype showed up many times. CDR3 in amino acids: CATRSSGNNEQFF. The CDR3 DNA is TGTGCCACCAGATCTAGCGGAAACAATGAGCAGTTCTTC. The rearrangement joins TRBV15 to TRBJ2-1; 7 bases map to TRBD2. The CDR3 contains 13 residues. The V gene's germline CDR1 is LNHNV and CDR2 YYDKDF (reference sequence). V dropped 6 bases and J dropped 5; count of bases not matched to a gene: 4.

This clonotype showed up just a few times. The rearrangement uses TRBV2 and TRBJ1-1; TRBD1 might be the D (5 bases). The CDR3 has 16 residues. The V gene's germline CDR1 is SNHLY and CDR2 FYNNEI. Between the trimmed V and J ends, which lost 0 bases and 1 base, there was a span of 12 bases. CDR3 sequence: CASSEAGLRGNTEAFF. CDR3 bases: TGTGCCAGCAGTGAAGCGGGACTTAGGGGGAACACTGAAGCTTTCTTT.

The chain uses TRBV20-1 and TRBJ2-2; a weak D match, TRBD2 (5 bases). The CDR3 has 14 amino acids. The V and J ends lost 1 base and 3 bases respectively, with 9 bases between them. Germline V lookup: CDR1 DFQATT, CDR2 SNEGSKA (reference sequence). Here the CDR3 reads CSARGKDYTGELFF. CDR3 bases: TGCAGTGCTAGAGGGAAGGACTACACCGGGGAGCTGTTTTTT.

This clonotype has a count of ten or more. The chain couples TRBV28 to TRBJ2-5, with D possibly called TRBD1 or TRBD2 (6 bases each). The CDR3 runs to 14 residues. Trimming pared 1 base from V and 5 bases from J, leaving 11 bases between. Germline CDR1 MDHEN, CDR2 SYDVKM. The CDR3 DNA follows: TGTGCCAGCAGTTTATCGGGGGCTGTGGAGACCCAGTACTTC. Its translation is CASSLSGAVETQYF.

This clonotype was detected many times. The CDR3: CASSLSSPYNEQFF. CDR3 in DNA: TGTGCCAGCAGCTTATCCTCCCCATACAATGAGCAGTTCTTC. The chain uses TRBV7-9 and TRBJ2-1; D is unresolved. Germline V gives CDR1 SEHNR, CDR2 FQNEAQ (reference sequence). The CDR3 is made up of 14 amino acids. V lost 2 bases to trimming and J lost 4 bases, with 9 bases between them.

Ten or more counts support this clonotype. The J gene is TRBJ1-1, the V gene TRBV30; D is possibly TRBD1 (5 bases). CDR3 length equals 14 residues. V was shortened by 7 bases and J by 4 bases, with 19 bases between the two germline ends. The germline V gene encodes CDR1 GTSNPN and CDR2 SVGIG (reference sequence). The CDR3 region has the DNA TGTGCCTATAGATCGCAGGGAGTGGGCACTGAAGCTTTCTTT. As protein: CAYRSQGVGTEAFF. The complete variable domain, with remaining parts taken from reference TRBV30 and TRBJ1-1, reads SQTIHQWPATLVQPVGSPLSLECTVEGTSNPNLYWYRQAAGRGLQLLFYSVGIGQISSEVPQNLSASRPQDRQFILSSKKLLLSDSGFYLCAYRSQGVGTEAFFGQGTRLTVV.

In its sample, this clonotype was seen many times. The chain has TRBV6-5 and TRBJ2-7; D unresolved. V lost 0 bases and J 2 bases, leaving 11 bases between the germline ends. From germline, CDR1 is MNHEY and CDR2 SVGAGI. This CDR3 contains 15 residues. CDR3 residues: CASSYSSGITYEQYF. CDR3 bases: TGTGCCAGCAGTTACTCCTCGGGCATAACCTACGAGCAGTACTTC.

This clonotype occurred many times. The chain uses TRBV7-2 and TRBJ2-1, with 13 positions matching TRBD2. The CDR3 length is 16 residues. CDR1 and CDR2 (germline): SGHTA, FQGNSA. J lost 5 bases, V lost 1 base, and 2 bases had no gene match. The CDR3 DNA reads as TGTGCCAGCAGCTTAGTGGGGACTAGCGGGAACAATGAGCAGTTCTTC. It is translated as CASSLVGTSGNNEQFF.

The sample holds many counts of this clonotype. This chain's CDR3 is CGVGGPNTGELFF. The CDR3, as DNA: TGCGGGGTTGGCGGGCCTAACACCGGGGAGCTGTTTTTT. The V call is TRBV29-1, the J call TRBJ2-2; D is possibly TRBD2 (5 bases). The CDR3 length is 13 residues. Germline V gene data show CDR1 as SQVTM and CDR2 as ANQGSEA.

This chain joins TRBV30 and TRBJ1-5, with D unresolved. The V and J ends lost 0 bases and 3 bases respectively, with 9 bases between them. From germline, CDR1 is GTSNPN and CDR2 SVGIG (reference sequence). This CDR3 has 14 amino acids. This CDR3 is CAWSVDPSNQPQHF. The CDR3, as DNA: TGTGCCTGGAGTGTTGATCCCTCCAATCAGCCCCAGCATTTT.

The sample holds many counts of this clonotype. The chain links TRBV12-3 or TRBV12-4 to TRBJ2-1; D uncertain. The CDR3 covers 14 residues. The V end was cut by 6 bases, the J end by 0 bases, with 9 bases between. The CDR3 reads CASRPGSSYNEQFF. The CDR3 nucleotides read TGTGCCAGCAGACCGGGCAGCTCCTACAATGAGCAGTTCTTC.

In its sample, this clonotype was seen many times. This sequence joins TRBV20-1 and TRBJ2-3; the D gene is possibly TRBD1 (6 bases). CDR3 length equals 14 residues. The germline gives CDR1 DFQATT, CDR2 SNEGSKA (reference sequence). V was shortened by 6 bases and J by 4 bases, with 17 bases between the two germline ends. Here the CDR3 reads CSARRGGGADTQYF. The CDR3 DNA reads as TGCAGTGCCCGACGAGGGGGTGGGGCAGATACGCAGTATTTT.

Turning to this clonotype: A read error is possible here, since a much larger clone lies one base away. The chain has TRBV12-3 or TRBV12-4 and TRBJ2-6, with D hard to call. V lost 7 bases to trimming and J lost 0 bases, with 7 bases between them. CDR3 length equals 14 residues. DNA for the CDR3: TGTGCCAGCAAACTCAGCTCTGGGGCCAACGTCCTGACTTTC. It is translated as CASKLSSGANVLTF.